The 22 T cell receptor beta chains below all came from one sample that was sequenced in a study of CD8 T cells in Susac syndrome. Random-hexamer reverse transcription was applied to 0.5 to 1 ug RNA. TCRdb re-called the immunoSEQ multiplex PCR reads through MiXCR, storing one row per CDR3 protein. This sample has some 57,000 distinct CDR3 sequences, with 85% to 95% found just once. Sequencing was carried out using CD8+ T cells from PBMCs. These receptors originate from a human donor in good health.

The chain carries TRBV24-1 and TRBJ2-2; possibly TRBD1 or TRBD2 for D (6 bases each). The CDR3 sequence is 17 residues long. Trimming stripped 0 bases from V and 3 bases from J, with 13 bases between. CDR1 KGHDR and CDR2 SFDVKD come from the germline V gene. The CDR3 reads CATSDLPWGAYTGELFF. CDR3 nucleotide sequence: TGTGCCACCAGTGATTTGCCGTGGGGGGCTTACACCGGGGAGCTGTTTTTT.

The chain links TRBV13 to TRBJ1-2, with 7 nucleotides matching TRBD1. The CDR3 sequence is 14 residues long. Germline V gene data show CDR1 as PRHDT and CDR2 as FYEKMQ (reference sequence). Losses at the gene ends were 1 base for V and 3 bases for J; bases not matched to a gene: 2. The CDR3 region has the DNA TGTGCCAGCAGCTTAGAGCAGGGGGACTATGGCTACACCTTC. This translates into CASSLEQGDYGYTF.

The chain links TRBV27 to TRBJ1-5; D not resolved. Trimming removed 4 bases from V and 0 bases from J, with 4 bases in between. From germline, CDR1 is MNHEY and CDR2 SMNVEV (reference sequence). This CDR3 is 13 amino acids long. Here the CDR3 reads CASSWGSNQPQHF. The CDR3 region has the DNA TGTGCCAGCAGTTGGGGTAGCAATCAGCCCCAGCATTTT.

The V call is TRBV6-5, the J call TRBJ2-3; 8 bases agree with TRBD2. This CDR3 is 15 amino acids long. Germline CDR1 MNHEY, CDR2 SVGAGI. Trimming removed 6 bases from V and 4 bases from J; junction bases left unmatched: 9. The CDR3 coding sequence is TGTGCCAGCAGGCCCGGGGGGGGTGAATCAGATACGCAGTATTTT. Encoded protein: CASRPGGGESDTQYF.

V gene TRBV20-1 combines with J gene TRBJ2-1; 9 nucleotides agree with TRBD2. The CDR3 has 15 residues. Germline CDR1 and CDR2: DFQATT and SNEGSKA (reference sequence). V shed 0 bases, J shed 7 bases, and the junction held 7 bases outside the gene matches. The CDR3: CSARDLASGVNEQFF. DNA of the CDR3: TGCAGTGCTAGAGATTTGGCTAGCGGGGTAAATGAGCAGTTCTTC.

This clonotype was observed once. This sequence joins TRBV9 and TRBJ1-6; TRBD1 might be the D (5 bases). V was cut by 4 bases and J by 8 bases, with 19 bases left in between. Germline CDR1 SGDLS, CDR2 YYNGEE. The CDR3 consists of 16 residues. In nucleotides, the CDR3 is TGTGCCAGCAGCTTAACCCGGGACGGAGGTCATTCACCCCTCCACTTT. This codes for CASSLTRDGGHSPLHF.

This chain joins TRBV11-2 and TRBJ2-5; D is ambiguous. Germline assignment: CDR1 SGHAT and CDR2 FQNNGV. The CDR3 is made up of 13 amino acids. The V end was cut by 6 bases, the J end by 5 bases, with 13 bases between. DNA of the CDR3: TGTGCCAGCAGGTCCTCCCTAGAGGAGACCCAGTACTTC. The encoded protein is CASRSSLEETQYF.

The rearrangement links TRBV28 to TRBJ2-7, with a weak D call TRBD1 (6 bases). The ends were cut back, 2 bases at V and 4 bases at J, with 15 bases in the middle. Germline CDR1 MDHEN, CDR2 SYDVKM. CDR3 length equals 15 residues. CDR3 amino acids: CASSLAGANSYEQYF. The CDR3, as DNA: TGTGCCAGCAGTTTAGCAGGGGCGAACTCTTACGAGCAGTACTTC.

The chain recombines TRBV20-1 with TRBJ1-1; D gene uncertain. Germline CDR1 and CDR2: DFQATT and SNEGSKA (reference sequence). The CDR3 length is 13 residues. V was trimmed by 0 bases and J by 7 bases, leaving 12 bases between them. CDR3 amino acids: CSARDLGSIEAFF. In DNA form, the CDR3 reads TGCAGTGCTAGAGATCTAGGGTCTATTGAAGCTTTCTTT.

V gene TRBV19 combines with J gene TRBJ2-5; 12 bases are shared with TRBD2. CDR1 and CDR2 from the germline V gene are LNHDA and SQIVND (reference sequence). J was trimmed by 3 bases and V by 4 bases; bases with no gene match: 3. The CDR3 consists of 15 residues. The CDR3 sequence is CASSNRTSGEETQYF. In DNA, the CDR3 is TGTGCCAGTAGTAATCGGACTAGCGGGGAAGAGACCCAGTACTTC. The entire variable domain, with the rest obtained from reference TRBV19 and TRBJ2-5, is as follows: DGGITQSPKYLFRKEGQNVTLSCEQNLNHDAMYWYRQDPGQGLRLIYYSQIVNDFQKGDIAEGYSVSREKKESFPLTVTSAQKNPTAFYLCASSNRTSGEETQYFGPGTRLLVL.

This clonotype was seen a few times. V gene TRBV6-5 combines with J gene TRBJ1-1; D might be TRBD1 (5 bases). The V end was cut by 2 bases, the J end by 7 bases, with 11 bases between. Germline V CDR1 and CDR2: MNHEY, SVGAGI. The CDR3 loop spans 13 amino acids. The CDR3, as DNA: TGTGCCAGCAGTTACGGGGGGGGGAGTGAAGCTTTCTTT. Its translation: CASSYGGGSEAFF.

The chain is built from TRBV4-1 and TRBJ2-3, with no clear D. Trimming removed 1 base from V and 3 bases from J, with 8 bases in between. This CDR3 contains 14 residues. The germline V gene encodes CDR1 MGHRA and CDR2 YSYEKL. CDR3 sequence: CASSQAGLTDTQYF. DNA for the CDR3: TGCGCCAGCAGCCAAGCGGGCCTTACAGATACGCAGTATTTT.

The chain links TRBV11-2 to TRBJ1-1; possible D gene TRBD1, 5 bases. Trimming stripped 2 bases from V and 0 bases from J, with 16 bases between. From germline, CDR1 is SGHAT and CDR2 FQNNGV. The CDR3 has 17 residues. CDR3 DNA: TGTGCCAGCAGCTTAAGGACGGGGGGGACGTTGAACACTGAAGCTTTCTTT. It yields the protein CASSLRTGGTLNTEAFF.

The chain recombines TRBV7-6 with TRBJ1-1; no clear D. The CDR3 sequence is 15 residues long. The V and J ends lost 1 base and 0 bases respectively, with 9 bases between them. Germline CDR1 and CDR2: SGHVS and FNYEAQ. CDR3: CASSLDTAMNTEAFF. CDR3 sequence (DNA): TGTGCCAGCAGCTTAGACACGGCCATGAACACTGAAGCTTTCTTT. The full variable domain, completed using reference TRBV7-6 and TRBJ1-1, is GAGVSQSPRYKVTKRGQDVALRCDPISGHVSLYWYRQALGQGPEFLTYFNYEAQQDKSGLPNDRFSAERPEGSISTLTIQRTEQRDSAMYRCASSLDTAMNTEAFFGQGTRLTVV.

In its sample, this clonotype was seen once. The chain recombines TRBV5-1 with TRBJ2-2; 7 nucleotides agree with TRBD1. The V gene end was trimmed by 2 bases and the J gene end by 1 base; junction bases not matched to a gene: 8. The CDR3 loop spans 17 amino acids. Germline V gene lookup returns CDR1 SGHRS and CDR2 YFSETQ. DNA for the CDR3: TGCGCCAGCAGCTTCCTCGGACAGGAACTGAACACCGGGGAGCTGTTTTTT. Translated, it gives CASSFLGQELNTGELFF.

The rearrangement uses TRBV4-3 and TRBJ2-7; D is uncertain. The V and J ends lost 5 bases and 7 bases respectively, with 18 bases between them. This CDR3 region has 14 residues. In germline, CDR1 is LGHNA, CDR2 YSLEER. The CDR3 loop is CASSMLGSLREQYF. CDR3 in DNA: TGCGCCAGCAGCATGCTCGGCAGTCTAAGGGAGCAGTACTTC.

The rearrangement joins TRBV19 to TRBJ1-1; possibly TRBD1 for D (5 bases). V lost 3 bases and J 4 bases, leaving 9 bases between the germline ends. Per germline, CDR1 LNHDA and CDR2 SQIVND (reference sequence). This CDR3 has 13 amino acids. Here the CDR3 reads CASSIDSGTEAFF. Written as DNA, the CDR3 is TGTGCCAGTAGTATTGACAGCGGCACTGAAGCTTTCTTT. The full variable domain, completed using reference TRBV19 and TRBJ1-1, is DGGITQSPKYLFRKEGQNVTLSCEQNLNHDAMYWYRQDPGQGLRLIYYSQIVNDFQKGDIAEGYSVSREKKESFPLTVTSAQKNPTAFYLCASSIDSGTEAFFGQGTRLTVV.

This clonotype has only one observation. This rearrangement joins TRBV5-6 to TRBJ1-4; TRBD1 is a possible D gene (6 bases). Germline-derived CDR1 and CDR2 are SGHDT and YYEEEE. There are 18 residues in the CDR3. With 0 bases removed from V and 7 bases from J, the gap between germline ends came to 22 bases. For the CDR3, the DNA is TGTGCCAGCAGCTTGGGCCCGGGTTGGGGCCAAGGGGGTGAAAAACTGTTTTTT. Protein sequence: CASSLGPGWGQGGEKLFF. Together with reference TRBV5-6 and TRBJ1-4, the CDR3 gives the full variable domain: DAGVTQSPTHLIKTRGQQVTLRCSPKSGHDTVSWYQQALGQGPQFIFQYYEEEERQRGNFPDRFSGHQFPNYSSELNVNALLLGDSALYLCASSLGPGWGQGGEKLFFGSGTQLSVL.

This chain uses TRBV9 with TRBJ1-4; D is unclear. This CDR3 contains 16 residues. V was pared by 0 bases and J by 4 bases, with 13 bases between. CDR1 and CDR2 (germline): SGDLS, YYNGEE. CDR3 nucleotide sequence: TGTGCCAGCAGCGTAGACTCGGAGGCAGTTAATGAAAAACTGTTTTTT. Translating gives CASSVDSEAVNEKLFF.

The chain couples TRBV27 to TRBJ2-7, with 9 bases fitting TRBD1. V lost 9 bases to trimming and J lost 5 bases; unmatched junction nucleotides: 17. The CDR3 extends over 16 amino acids. Looked up from germline, CDR1 is MNHEY and CDR2 is SMNVEV (reference sequence). The CDR3 sequence: CASRPPTGTGRHEQYF. For the CDR3, the DNA is TGTGCCAGTAGGCCCCCAACCGGGACAGGGCGCCACGAGCAGTACTTC.

V and J are TRBV6-1 and TRBJ2-2; the match to TRBD1 covers 9 bases. The germline V gene has CDR1 MNHNS and CDR2 SASEGT. After removal of 8 bases from V and 3 bases from J, the junction contained 22 bases not matched to a gene. This CDR3 contains 20 residues. The CDR3 DNA follows: TGTGCCAGCTTATTTACTTGGACAGGGGCGCTAAGAATGGACACCGGGGAGCTGTTTTTT. It encodes CASLFTWTGALRMDTGELFF.

This clonotype was detected once. The chain employs TRBV7-9 and TRBJ2-4, with 8 bases matching TRBD2. The germline CDR1 and CDR2 sequences are SEHNR and FQNEAQ (reference sequence). V gave up 5 bases and J gave up 2 bases; unmatched junction bases: 5. The CDR3 extends over 15 amino acids. The CDR3 DNA sequence: TGTGCCAGCAGCCCCGGGGGGGGGACCAAAAACATTCAGTACTTC. Translating it yields CASSPGGGTKNIQYF. The full variable domain, completed using reference TRBV7-9 and TRBJ2-4, is DTGVSQNPRHKITKRGQNVTFRCDPISEHNRLYWYRQTLGQGPEFLTYFQNEAQLEKSRLLSDRFSAERPKGSFSTLEIQRTEQGDSAMYLCASSPGGGTKNIQYFGAGTRLSVL.